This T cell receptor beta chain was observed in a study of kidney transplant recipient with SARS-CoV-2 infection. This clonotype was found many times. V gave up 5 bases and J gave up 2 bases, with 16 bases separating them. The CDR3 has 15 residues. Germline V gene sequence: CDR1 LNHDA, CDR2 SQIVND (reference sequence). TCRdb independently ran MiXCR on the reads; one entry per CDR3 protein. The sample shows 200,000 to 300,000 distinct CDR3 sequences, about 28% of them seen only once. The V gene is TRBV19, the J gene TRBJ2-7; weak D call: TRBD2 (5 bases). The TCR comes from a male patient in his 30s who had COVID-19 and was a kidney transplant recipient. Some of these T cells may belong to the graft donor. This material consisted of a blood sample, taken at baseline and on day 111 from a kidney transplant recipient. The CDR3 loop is CASSPARGGAYEQYF. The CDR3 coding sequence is TGTGCCAGTAGTCCCGCCCGCGGAGGCGCCTACGAGCAGTACTTC.